This T cell receptor beta chain was found in a study of vaccination effects on CD4 cells after COVID-19. The CDR3 consists of 15 residues. The V gene's germline CDR1 is SNHLY and CDR2 FYNNEI. J lost 4 bases, V lost 3 bases, and 5 bases had no gene match. Assay used: immunoSEQ multiplex PCR; TCRdb lists only in-frame clones, some missing. The sample has approximately 65,000 clones, 70% to 75% seen once. Details on this clone: The antigen is not known.

ViraFEST used viral peptide pools to expand antigen-specific CD4+ T cells before sequencing. CD4+ T cell isolation took place after 10 days of culture. All study participants received two doses of BNT162b2 or mRNA-1273 vaccine. J is TRBJ2-2 and V is TRBV2; the match to TRBD1 covers 7 bases. The TCR comes from a human donor who received a COVID-19 vaccine. Sequenced here: CD4+ T cells from PBMCs cultured with HCoV-229E spike peptides, sampled after COVID-19 vaccination. The CDR3 DNA follows: TGTGCCAGCAGTGATCGACAGGGTGGCACCGGGGAGCTGTTTTTT. Translation gives CASSDRQGGTGELFF.